These 2 T cell receptor beta chains originate from one sample sequenced in a study of T cell repertoires in cytomegalovirus infection. One entry per CDR3 protein, called by TCRdb with MiXCR from the reads. In the table there are more than 150,000 distinct CDR3 sequences, 15% to 20% of which are singletons. The sample was PBMCs. These receptors were taken from a human donor in good health (CMV status not recorded). Some clones in this sample may be carry-over from other donors' samples.

The chain joins TRBV5-1 to TRBJ1-1, with 11 bases lining up with TRBD1. Germline lookup yields CDR1 SGHRS and CDR2 YFSETQ. V lost 2 bases, J lost 3 bases, and 6 bases stayed unmatched. The CDR3 runs 16 residues. The CDR3 region has the DNA TGCGCCAGCAGCTTTAGGGACAGGGGGTCGGACACTGAAGCTTTCTTT. This translates into CASSFRDRGSDTEAFF.

This clonotype was detected many times. Here the CDR3 DNA reads TGTGCCAGCAACCCCCGGGCTGCCGGCGGGGAGCTGTTTTTT. Protein sequence: CASNPRAAGGELFF. The chain has TRBV7-2 and TRBJ2-2; the D is unclear. The V gene's germline CDR1 is SGHTA and CDR2 FQGNSA. The length of the CDR3 is 14 residues. The germline V and J ends were trimmed by 7 bases and 7 bases, with 16 bases remaining between them.